This paragraph reports one TCR beta chain. What it binds is unknown. This may be a read error: a much more frequent sequence differs by one nucleotide. The source of the sample is a study of beta chain features in type 1 diabetes. Since all of the isolated RNA was reverse transcribed, expressed TCRB transcripts were what got sequenced. TCRdb's copy holds only in-frame clones and misses some; the assay was immunoSEQ multiplex PCR. The data contain under 250,000 clones, roughly a tenth of them seen just once; the ten biggest clones take up 1% to 1.5%. Trimming took 5 bases from V and 2 from J, leaving 13 bases between them. Germline V gene lookup returns CDR1 SGHTA and CDR2 FQGNSA. There are 15 residues in the CDR3. Points from the study as a whole: The naive, central memory and Treg TCRB repertoires showed an apparent similarity that was greater among patients than among healthy donors.

The clonotype originates from a man between 18 and 35 years old in good health. The sequencing input was central memory CD4+ T cells from blood. The chain combines TRBV7-2 with TRBJ1-5, with D uncertain. For the CDR3, the DNA is TGTGCCAGCAGCCGCGAGCCTCGGGGCAATCAGCCCCAGCATTTT. This codes for CASSREPRGNQPQHF. Variable domain in full (rest from reference TRBV7-2 and TRBJ1-5): GAGVSQSPSNKVTEKGKDVELRCDPISGHTALYWYRQSLGQGLEFLIYFQGNSAPDKSGLPSDRFSAERTGGSVSTLTIQRTQQEDSAVYLCASSREPRGNQPQHFGDGTRLSIL.